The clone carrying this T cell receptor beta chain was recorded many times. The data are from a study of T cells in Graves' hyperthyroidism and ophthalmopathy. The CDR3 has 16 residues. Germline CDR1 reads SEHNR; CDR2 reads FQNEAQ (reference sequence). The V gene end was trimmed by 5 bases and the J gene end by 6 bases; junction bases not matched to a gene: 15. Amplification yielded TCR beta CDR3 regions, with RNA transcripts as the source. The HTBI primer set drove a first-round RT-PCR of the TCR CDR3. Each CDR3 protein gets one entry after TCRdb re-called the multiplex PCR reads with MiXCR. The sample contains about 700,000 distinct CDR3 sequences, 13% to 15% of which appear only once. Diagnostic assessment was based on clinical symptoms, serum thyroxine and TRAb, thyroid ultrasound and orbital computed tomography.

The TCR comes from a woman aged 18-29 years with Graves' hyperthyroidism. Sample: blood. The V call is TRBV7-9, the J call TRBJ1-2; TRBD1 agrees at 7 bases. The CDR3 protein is CASSRRAQGDLHGYTF. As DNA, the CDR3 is TGTGCCAGCAGCCGCCGAGCCCAGGGGGATTTGCATGGCTACACCTTC.